Following are 12 T cell receptor beta chains from one sample sequenced in a study of T cell repertoires in cytomegalovirus infection. TCRdb redid the calling of the reads with MiXCR, one entry per CDR3 protein. The sample has some 590,000 distinct CDR3 sequences, 40% seen once. Their recognized antigens are unknown. Source: cultured PBMCs, taken from culture after CMV antigen stimulation. These receptors were obtained from a human donor in good health (CMV status not recorded). Some clones in this sample may be carry-over from other donors' samples.

The table lists this clonotype with a few counts. This rearrangement joins TRBV5-1 to TRBJ2-1; D gene ambiguous. Germline V lookup: CDR1 SGHRS, CDR2 YFSETQ. CDR3 length: 14 amino acids. V was pared by 4 bases and J by 8 bases, with 16 bases between. In DNA form, the CDR3 reads TGCGCCAGCAGCCCGGAACCCCCCCGTGATGAGCAGTTCTTC. This sequence encodes CASSPEPPRDEQFF.

This clonotype has more than one count but fewer than ten. The rearrangement joins TRBV7-2 to TRBJ2-4; D call uncertain. The CDR3 spans 14 residues. The V gene's germline CDR1 is SGHTA and CDR2 FQGNSA. V was clipped by 5 bases and J by 1 base, with 9 bases between them. The CDR3 here is CASSPLQAKNIQYF. The CDR3, as DNA: TGTGCCAGCAGCCCCCTTCAGGCCAAAAACATTCAGTACTTC.

The chain couples TRBV27 to TRBJ1-2; no reliable D call. CDR1 is MNHEY and CDR2 is SMNVEV in the germline V gene (reference sequence). The CDR3 extends over 12 amino acids. V was cut by 3 bases and J by 5 bases, with 7 bases left in between. CDR3 nucleotides: TGTGCCAGCAGTTTGAAGGGATATGGCTACACCTTC. Its translation: CASSLKGYGYTF.

The CDR3 DNA reads TGTGCCAGCAACGGACTAGCGGGGCTACAAGAGACCCAGTACTTC. Protein sequence: CASNGLAGLQETQYF. This rearrangement joins TRBV5-5 to TRBJ2-5; 12 bases are shared with TRBD2. The junction had 5 bases not matched to a gene; V was cut back by 6 bases and J by 2 bases. Germline CDR1 reads SGHKS; CDR2 reads YYEKEE (reference sequence). The CDR3 length is 15 residues.

This clonotype has just a few counts. This rearrangement joins TRBV7-8 to TRBJ2-3; TRBD2 matches 12 bases. The CDR3 loop spans 15 amino acids. Germline V gene data show CDR1 as SGHVS and CDR2 as FQNEAQ. V gave up 1 base and J gave up 8 bases; unmatched junction bases: 4. The CDR3 DNA sequence: TGTGCCAGCAGCTTAGGGACTAGCGGGACGCGTACGCAGTATTTT. Translating it yields CASSLGTSGTRTQYF.

This clonotype has more than one count but fewer than ten. The chain carries TRBV6-6 and TRBJ1-6; D remains ambiguous. Germline V gene sequence: CDR1 MNHNY, CDR2 SVGAGI (reference sequence). There are 14 residues in the CDR3. The V end was cut by 0 bases, the J end by 6 bases, with 6 bases between. CDR3 region: CASSYSKGNSPLHF. For the CDR3, the DNA is TGTGCCAGCAGTTACTCGAAGGGTAATTCACCCCTCCACTTT.

This chain uses TRBV28 with TRBJ1-5; TRBD1 agrees at 8 bases. Germline loops: CDR1 MDHEN, CDR2 SYDVKM. V gave up 6 bases and J gave up 4 bases; unmatched junction bases: 11. This CDR3 has 16 amino acids. CDR3: CASRLSGQGRNQPQHF. CDR3 coding DNA: TGTGCCAGCAGACTCTCCGGACAGGGACGAAATCAGCCCCAGCATTTT.

The chain combines TRBV18 with TRBJ2-7; possibly TRBD2 for D (6 bases). V lost 6 bases, J lost 2 bases, and 11 bases lay in between. The CDR3 is 13 amino acids. The germline CDR1 and CDR2 sequences are KGHSH and LQKENI. CDR3 loop: CASSVPGAYEQYF. The CDR3 nucleotides read TGTGCCAGCTCCGTCCCGGGGGCCTACGAGCAGTACTTC.

This clonotype was counted only a few times. The chain is built from TRBV7-2 and TRBJ2-5, with D maybe TRBD2 (6 bases). The CDR3 has 15 amino acids. V lost 5 bases, J lost 6 bases, and 19 bases lay in between. Germline V CDR1 and CDR2: SGHTA, FQGNSA. This CDR3 reads CASSLRMTSRQTQYF. The CDR3 bases are TGTGCCAGCAGCCTAAGAATGACTAGTCGGCAGACCCAGTACTTC.

V and J are TRBV4-1 and TRBJ1-5; TRBD1 is a possible D gene (6 bases). There are 15 residues in the CDR3. Trimming stripped 2 bases from V and 1 base from J, with 9 bases between. Germline assignment: CDR1 MGHRA and CDR2 YSYEKL. Here the CDR3 reads CASSQQGLSNQPQHF. The DNA for the CDR3 is TGCGCCAGCAGCCAACAGGGGCTGAGCAATCAGCCCCAGCATTTT.

The chain employs TRBV11-2 and TRBJ2-7; TRBD1 or TRBD2 may be the D gene (5 bases each). The CDR3 is made up of 15 amino acids. V lost 5 bases and J 4 bases, leaving 18 bases between the germline ends. In germline, CDR1 is SGHAT, CDR2 FQNNGV. CDR3 DNA: TGTGCCAGCAGCACCCGTCTCGAGGGGCTATACGAGCAGTACTTC. This sequence encodes CASSTRLEGLYEQYF.

This clonotype came up many times. The chain employs TRBV4-2 and TRBJ1-6, with 7 bases aligning to TRBD1. The CDR3 loop spans 21 amino acids. Trimming at V came to 0 bases and at J to 0 bases, leaving 14 bases not matched to a gene. The germline gives CDR1 LGHNA, CDR2 YNFKEQ. The CDR3 DNA follows: TGTGCCAGCAGCCAAGATAGATCAGGGGGTGCCCTGAGCTCCTATAATTCACCCCTCCACTTT. This codes for CASSQDRSGGALSSYNSPLHF.